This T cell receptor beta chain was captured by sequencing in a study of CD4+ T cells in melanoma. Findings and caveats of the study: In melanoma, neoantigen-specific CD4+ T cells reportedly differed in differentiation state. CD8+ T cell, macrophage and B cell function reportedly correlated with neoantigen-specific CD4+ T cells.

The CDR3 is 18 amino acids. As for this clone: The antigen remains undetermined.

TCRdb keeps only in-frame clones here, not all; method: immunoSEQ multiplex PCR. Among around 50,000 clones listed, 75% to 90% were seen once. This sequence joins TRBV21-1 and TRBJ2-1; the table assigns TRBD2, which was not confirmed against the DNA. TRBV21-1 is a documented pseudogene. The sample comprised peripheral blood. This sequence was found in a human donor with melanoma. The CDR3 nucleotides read TGTGCCAGCAGCAAAGGAGAGTCCCAGCGGGGGTCCTACAATGAGCAGTTCTTC. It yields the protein CASSKGESQRGSYNEQFF.